Listed here are 19 T cell receptor beta chains from one sample, sequenced in a study of T cells in Graves' hyperthyroidism and ophthalmopathy. RNA transcripts yielded amplified TCR beta CDR3 regions. A set of HTBI primers served as the primers for a first-round RT-PCR of the TCR CDR3. MiXCR was run by TCRdb on the multiplex PCR reads, yielding one entry per CDR3 protein. The profile shows around 610,000 distinct CDR3 sequences, about 15% of them singletons. The sample taken for sequencing was blood. The receptors here all came from a woman aged 40 to 50 with Graves' ophthalmopathy.

The chain is built from TRBV6-5 and TRBJ1-5, with a tentative D call TRBD1 (6 bases). Germline values: CDR1 MNHEY, CDR2 SVGAGI. V lost 0 bases to trimming and J lost 1 base, with 10 bases between them. CDR3 size: 16 residues. The CDR3 region has the DNA TGTGCCAGCAGTTACTCGAGGGGGGCGAGCAATCAGCCCCAGCATTTT. The encoded protein is CASSYSRGASNQPQHF.

This clonotype was seen repeatedly, ten times or more. CDR3 protein: CAWGTGTGGIQETQYF. CDR3 DNA: TGTGCCTGGGGGACCGGGACAGGAGGGATCCAAGAGACCCAGTACTTC. The rearrangement joins TRBV30 to TRBJ2-5; 8 nucleotides line up with TRBD1. V was clipped by 5 bases and J by 1 base; unmatched bases: 12. The CDR3 sequence is 16 residues long. CDR1 GTSNPN and CDR2 SVGIG come from the germline V gene (reference sequence).

The sample holds many counts of this clonotype. V and J are TRBV12-3 or TRBV12-4 and TRBJ1-2; a possible D gene is TRBD1 (5 bases). There are 14 residues in the CDR3. V was cut by 6 bases and J by 1 base, with 12 bases left in between. As DNA, the CDR3 is TGTGCCAGCAGCTTTCGACAGCTTAACTATGGCTACACCTTC. Amino acid sequence: CASSFRQLNYGYTF.

The V gene is TRBV12-5, the J gene TRBJ2-5; possibly TRBD2 for D (6 bases). Trimming removed 6 bases at V and 1 base at J, with 9 bases between. This CDR3 has 13 residues. Germline V CDR1 and CDR2: LGHNT, FRNRAP. CDR3 amino acids: CASGISGQETQYF. CDR3 nucleotide sequence: TGTGCTAGTGGAATTAGCGGCCAAGAGACCCAGTACTTC.

This clonotype has ten or more counts. The rearrangement joins TRBV20-1 to TRBJ1-2; the match to TRBD1 covers 8 bases. This CDR3 has 14 residues. After removal of 5 bases from V and 2 bases from J, the junction contained 7 bases not matched to a gene. CDR1 and CDR2 (germline): DFQATT, SNEGSKA (reference sequence). The CDR3 loop reads CSAVGQATNYGYTF. In DNA, the CDR3 is TGCAGTGCTGTGGGACAGGCGACCAACTATGGCTACACCTTC.

The chain's CDR3 is CASSIGRTDTQYF. The CDR3 DNA is TGTGCCAGTAGTATTGGGAGGACAGATACGCAGTATTTT. The V and J genes are TRBV19 and TRBJ2-3; D may be TRBD2 (6 bases). Trimming removed 3 bases from V and 3 bases from J, with 7 bases in between. Per germline, CDR1 LNHDA and CDR2 SQIVND (reference sequence). This CDR3 is built from 13 residues.

This clonotype was seen ten or more times. V and J are TRBV19 and TRBJ2-7; tentative D call: TRBD1 (6 bases). This CDR3 region has 14 residues. CDR1 and CDR2 from the germline V gene are LNHDA and SQIVND (reference sequence). The V gene lost 4 bases and the J gene lost 5 bases, with 15 bases spanning the gap. CDR3 DNA: TGTGCCAGTAGTACCCAAACAGGGTCCCACGAGCAGTACTTC. Its translation is CASSTQTGSHEQYF. Complete variable domain (other parts from reference TRBV19 and TRBJ2-7): DGGITQSPKYLFRKEGQNVTLSCEQNLNHDAMYWYRQDPGQGLRLIYYSQIVNDFQKGDIAEGYSVSREKKESFPLTVTSAQKNPTAFYLCASSTQTGSHEQYFGPGTRLTVT.

This clonotype was seen at least ten times. V usage is TRBV12-3 or TRBV12-4 and J usage is TRBJ2-3; D gene ambiguous. Trimming stripped 8 bases from V and 2 bases from J, with 8 bases between. This CDR3 has 12 residues. CDR3 in DNA: TGTGCCAGCCTGTCTAACACAGATACGCAGTATTTT. Translating gives CASLSNTDTQYF.

This clonotype was observed a few times. The chain recombines TRBV6-5 with TRBJ1-1, with D perhaps TRBD1 (6 bases). V was trimmed by 0 bases and J by 8 bases, leaving 22 bases between them. The CDR3 is made up of 17 amino acids. In germline, CDR1 is MNHEY, CDR2 SVGAGI. In DNA form, the CDR3 reads TGTGCCAGCAGTTACTCGAGGGGGGCAGGGACGAGAAGGGAAGCTTTCTTT. The encoded protein is CASSYSRGAGTRREAFF.

This clonotype was detected ten times or more. The chain links TRBV6-1 to TRBJ2-2; TRBD2 is a possible D gene (5 bases). Germline loops: CDR1 MNHNS, CDR2 SASEGT. Trimming took 6 bases from V and 3 from J, leaving 14 bases between them. CDR3 length equals 15 residues. The CDR3 nucleotides are TGTGCCAGCAGGAAGGAGGCAGGTTACACCGGGGAGCTGTTTTTT. It codes for CASRKEAGYTGELFF.

This clonotype was counted between two and nine times. The gene calls are TRBV19 and TRBJ2-7; the match to TRBD2 covers 8 bases. The CDR3 contains 19 residues. CDR1 and CDR2 from the germline V gene are LNHDA and SQIVND (reference sequence). The V segment lost 6 bases and the J segment 0 bases; nucleotides outside the gene matches: 19. This CDR3 reads CASSVRTSREDYSSYEQYF. The CDR3, as DNA: TGTGCCAGTAGCGTTAGGACTAGCCGGGAGGATTATAGCTCCTACGAGCAGTACTTC.

This clonotype was observed many times. V is TRBV19 and J is TRBJ2-7, with D possibly being TRBD1 (6 bases). Germline CDR1 and CDR2: LNHDA and SQIVND (reference sequence). The ends were cut back, 4 bases at V and 6 bases at J, with 19 bases in the middle. This CDR3 has 15 amino acids. CDR3 region: CASSTIDSQGFEQYF. CDR3 nucleotides: TGTGCCAGTAGTACCATAGACAGCCAGGGGTTCGAGCAGTACTTC.

The chain uses TRBV14 and TRBJ2-7, with D tentatively TRBD1 or TRBD2 (7 bases each). The CDR3 covers 16 residues. Trimming cost V 5 bases and J 2 bases, with 19 bases left between them. Germline V CDR1 and CDR2: SGHDN, FVKESK. For the CDR3, the DNA is TGTGCCAGCAGCAAAAGAGGGGGGGACAGAACCTACGAGCAGTACTTC. As protein: CASSKRGGDRTYEQYF.

This clonotype has at least ten counts. The rearrangement uses TRBV20-1 and TRBJ2-4; D may be TRBD2 (6 bases). The CDR3 is made up of 13 amino acids. The germline V gene encodes CDR1 DFQATT and CDR2 SNEGSKA (reference sequence). V lost 6 bases and J lost 5, with 14 bases in between. This CDR3 is CSAEATGENIQYF. The CDR3, as DNA: TGCAGTGCCGAGGCCACGGGGGAAAACATTCAGTACTTC.

This clonotype appeared many times. V usage is TRBV7-2 and J usage is TRBJ1-1, with a possible D match to TRBD1 (5 bases). Germline CDR1 reads SGHTA; CDR2 reads FQGNSA. V dropped 3 bases and J dropped 0 bases, with 8 bases sitting between them. This CDR3 is 14 amino acids long. The CDR3 region is CASSLGLLNTEAFF. CDR3 bases: TGTGCCAGCAGCTTGGGACTACTGAACACTGAAGCTTTCTTT.

V is TRBV4-1 and J is TRBJ1-1, with D maybe TRBD1 (6 bases). V was shortened by 3 bases and J by 2 bases, with 13 bases between the two germline ends. This CDR3 region has 15 residues. The germline V gene has CDR1 MGHRA and CDR2 YSYEKL. CDR3: CASSQITGPNTEAFF. Here the CDR3 DNA reads TGCGCCAGCAGCCAGATCACAGGGCCAAACACTGAAGCTTTCTTT.

As regards this clonotype: One base away lies a much larger clone, so this may be a sequencing read error. The chain combines TRBV6-5 with TRBJ2-6; D uncertain. The CDR3 runs to 16 residues. Germline CDR1 is MNHEY and CDR2 is SVGAGI. The CDR3: CARSYLKGSGANVLTF. The DNA of the CDR3 is TGTGCCAGGAGTTATCTAAAAGGGTCTGGGGCCAACGTCCTGACTTTC.

This clonotype was recorded many times. The rearrangement links TRBV12-3 or TRBV12-4 to TRBJ1-4; a weak D match, TRBD1 (6 bases). The CDR3 spans 15 residues. V lost 1 base to trimming and J lost 6 bases, with 12 bases between them. Here the CDR3 reads CASSLDGRGDEKLFF. The CDR3 nucleotides are TGTGCCAGCAGTTTAGATGGCAGGGGCGATGAAAAACTGTTTTTT.

This clonotype occurred many times. This rearrangement joins TRBV12-3 or TRBV12-4 to TRBJ2-4; 9 bases align to TRBD1. CDR3 length equals 14 residues. The V gene end was trimmed by 4 bases and the J gene end by 8 bases; junction bases not matched to a gene: 6. The CDR3 coding sequence is TGTGCCAGCAGTTACGGACAGGGGCTTGACATTCAGTACTTC. Translation: CASSYGQGLDIQYF.